Here is one TCR beta chain with its context. Antigen: not known. The ends were cut back, 3 bases at V and 2 bases at J, with 8 bases in the middle. Germline assignment: CDR1 SGHTA and CDR2 FQGNSA. The CDR3 extends over 14 amino acids. Together with a sample-barcoded 5' primer, a J-beta primer mix was included in a second PCR lasting roughly 6 to 12 cycles. TCRdb processed the 5' RACE reads anew with MiXCR; each CDR3 protein has one entry. Of hundreds of thousands of distinct CDR3 sequences in the sample, under 50% were seen once. This sample stems from a study of blood T cells in healthy people across ages. General study findings and limits: Age brought a roughly linear fall in TCR beta diversity measured per million T cells. Long-lived donors had more naive CD4+ cells and higher diversity than aged donors.

The specimen was blood. The TCR was taken from a man aged 30 to 45 in good health. The chain employs TRBV7-2 and TRBJ2-4; unclear D gene. This chain's CDR3 is CASSFGGTKNIQYF. As DNA, the CDR3 is TGTGCCAGCAGCTTTGGTGGGACCAAAAACATTCAGTACTTC.